The 27 T cell receptor beta chains listed next were all sequenced from one sample in a study of blood T cell repertoires in COVID-19 (dated by TCRdb to between 2020 and 2021). Libraries were made using the immunoSEQ multiplex PCR assay. The clones in this table, taken by TCRdb from immuneACCESS, are in-frame only. Not every clone is retained; where verified, under half of the shortfall comes from an unresolved V gene, and the cause of the rest is unknown. The table for this sample lists roughly 150,000 clones; 65% to 90% of them were counted only once. About 8.9% of the sample is held by the ten biggest clonotypes. Sequenced material: peripheral blood. The receptor source for this set is a woman in her forties or fifties with acute or convalescent COVID-19.

The rearrangement uses TRBV19 and TRBJ2-7; 9 bases match TRBD1. The germline gives CDR1 LNHDA, CDR2 SQIVND (reference sequence). Trimming removed 4 bases from V and 3 bases from J; junction bases left unmatched: 10. The CDR3 has 16 residues. CDR3 nucleotide sequence: TGTGCCAGTAGTACCGGACAGGGGCAACCATTCTACGAGCAGTACTTC. Its translation: CASSTGQGQPFYEQYF.

The chain recombines TRBV4-2 with TRBJ2-1, with 7 bases aligning to TRBD2. Trimming cost V 1 base and J 7 bases; bases outside gene matches: 4. The length of the CDR3 is 14 residues. The germline V gene has CDR1 LGHNA and CDR2 YNFKEQ. CDR3 bases: TGTGCCAGCAGCCAAGCGGGGCGGGGGAATGAGCAGTTCTTC. This codes for CASSQAGRGNEQFF.

CDR3 in amino acids: CASSPGGRAEQYF. The DNA of the CDR3 is TGTGCCAGCAGTCCGGGGGGCCGGGCCGAGCAGTACTTC. The rearrangement joins TRBV28 to TRBJ2-7, with D possibly matching TRBD2 (7 bases). Germline V gives CDR1 MDHEN, CDR2 SYDVKM. The CDR3 has 13 residues. Trimming removed 5 bases from V and 6 bases from J, with 14 bases in between.

V gene TRBV5-6 combines with J gene TRBJ1-4; D gene uncertain. The CDR3 loop spans 16 amino acids. CDR1 and CDR2 from the germline V gene are SGHDT and YYEEEE. Trimming took 4 bases from V and 0 from J, leaving 13 bases between them. CDR3 loop: CASSLPGIATNEKLFF. CDR3 nucleotide sequence: TGTGCCAGCAGCCTCCCGGGAATTGCAACTAATGAAAAACTGTTTTTT.

This clone was seen a few times. This sequence joins TRBV12-3 or TRBV12-4 and TRBJ2-7, with 7 bases lining up with TRBD1. V trimming: 6 bases; J trimming: 6 bases; junction bases outside the gene matches: 8. The CDR3 spans 13 residues. The CDR3 nucleotides are TGTGCCAGCAGCACAAACAGGGGAAGCGAGCAGTACTTC. Residues: CASSTNRGSEQYF.

The chain carries TRBV4-2 and TRBJ1-6, with 7 bases lining up with TRBD1. The ends lost 1 base at V and 7 bases at J; junction bases unmatched: 7. CDR3 size: 16 residues. Germline V lookup: CDR1 LGHNA, CDR2 YNFKEQ. The chain's CDR3 is CASSQGQGEGNSPLHF. CDR3 nucleotides: TGTGCCAGCAGCCAAGGTCAGGGGGAAGGAAATTCACCCCTCCACTTT.

The rearrangement links TRBV20-1 to TRBJ1-2; D gene ambiguous. This CDR3 has 11 residues. Between the trimmed V and J ends, which lost 0 bases and 5 bases, there was a span of 4 bases. The germline CDR1 and CDR2 sequences are DFQATT and SNEGSKA (reference sequence). The CDR3 sequence is CSAREEYGYTF. CDR3 DNA sequence: TGCAGTGCTAGAGAGGAGTATGGCTACACCTTC.

The J gene is TRBJ2-5, the V gene TRBV5-5, with a weak D call TRBD2 (6 bases). V lost 4 bases, J lost 5 bases, and 9 bases lay in between. The length of the CDR3 is 12 residues. In germline, CDR1 is SGHKS, CDR2 YYEKEE (reference sequence). The CDR3 DNA reads TGTGCCAGCAGCAGGGACTTTGAGACCCAGTACTTC. Translating it yields CASSRDFETQYF. The variable domain in full, with the rest retrieved from reference TRBV5-5 and TRBJ2-5, is DAGVTQSPTHLIKTRGQQVTLRCSPISGHKSVSWYQQVLGQGPQFIFQYYEKEERGRGNFPDRFSARQFPNYSSELNVNALLLGDSALYLCASSRDFETQYFGPGTRLLVL.

This clone has a single count. The V call is TRBV5-3, the J call TRBJ1-5; 8 bases align to TRBD1. TRBV5-3 is an ORF for which the function is uncertain. This CDR3 spans 15 amino acids. J was trimmed by 9 bases and V by 0 bases; bases with no gene match: 8. CDR3 DNA sequence: TGTGCCAGAAGCTTGGGGCAGGGGGCGAAGGGGCCCCAGCATTTT. Translation gives CARSLGQGAKGPQHF.

The rearrangement uses TRBV19 and TRBJ1-2; possible D gene TRBD1, 6 bases. CDR3 size: 13 residues. CDR1 LNHDA and CDR2 SQIVND come from the germline V gene (reference sequence). Deletions cut 6 bases from V and 8 bases from J, with 16 bases between. CDR3 protein: CASRSGQRRGYTF. CDR3 coding DNA: TGTGCCAGTAGGTCAGGACAGAGACGCGGCTACACCTTC.

This clone appeared a single time. The chain is built from TRBV7-9 and TRBJ2-1; 14 bases are a match to TRBD2. Germline lookup yields CDR1 SEHNR and CDR2 FQNEAQ (reference sequence). This CDR3 contains 17 residues. V trimming: 5 bases; J trimming: 8 bases; junction bases outside the gene matches: 11. The CDR3, as DNA: TGTGCCAGCAGCGTAGTAGGGACTAGCGGGAGAATCTATGAGCAGTTCTTC. It translates to CASSVVGTSGRIYEQFF. Together with reference TRBV7-9 and TRBJ2-1, the CDR3 gives the full variable domain: DTGVSQNPRHKITKRGQNVTFRCDPISEHNRLYWYRQTLGQGPEFLTYFQNEAQLEKSRLLSDRFSAERPKGSFSTLEIQRTEQGDSAMYLCASSVVGTSGRIYEQFFGPGTRLTVL.

The chain employs TRBV29-1 and TRBJ2-7; D is undetermined. The V gene's germline CDR1 is SQVTM and CDR2 ANQGSEA. The V end was cut by 7 bases, the J end by 2 bases, with 12 bases between. CDR3 length: 12 amino acids. The CDR3 DNA is TGCAGCGCCTACCAGGTAGCCTACGAGCAGTACTTC. Its protein is CSAYQVAYEQYF.

The rearrangement uses TRBV4-1 and TRBJ2-1, with 8 nucleotides matching TRBD2. The ends lost 0 bases at V and 6 bases at J; junction bases unmatched: 7. Germline V lookup: CDR1 MGHRA, CDR2 YSYEKL. The CDR3 length is 16 residues. The CDR3 loop is CASSQDPGSGSNEQFF. CDR3 DNA: TGCGCCAGCAGCCAAGATCCGGGGAGCGGGAGCAATGAGCAGTTCTTC.

Comments on this clone: A junction boundary mismatches the germline segment, possibly from a read error. V gene TRBV11-3 combines with J gene TRBJ1-1, with D possibly matching TRBD1 (5 bases). CDR3 size: 13 residues. Germline V CDR1 and CDR2: SGHNT, YENEEA. The CDR3 sequence is CASSIDRNTEAFF. Here the CDR3 DNA reads TGTGCCAGCAGCATAGACAGAAACACTGAAGCTTTCTTT. Variable domain in full (rest from reference TRBV11-3 and TRBJ1-1): EAGVVQSPRYKIIEKKQPVAFWCNPISGHNTLYWYLQNLGQGPELLIRYENEEAVDDSQLPKDRFSAERLKGVDSTLKIQPAELGDSAVYLCASSIDRNTEAFFGQGTRLTVV.

The V and J genes are TRBV3-1 (or the pseudogene TRBV3-2) and TRBJ1-1, with D perhaps TRBD1 (6 bases). Germline V gene data show CDR1 as LGHDT and CDR2 as YNNKEL (reference sequence). V lost 3 bases and J 0 bases, leaving 11 bases between the germline ends. The CDR3 has 15 residues. The CDR3 loop reads CASSQWTDLNTEAFF. The CDR3 bases are TGTGCCAGCAGCCAGTGGACAGACCTGAACACTGAAGCTTTCTTT.

The J gene is TRBJ2-2, the V gene TRBV18; 7 bases fit TRBD1. Germline V CDR1 and CDR2: KGHSH, LQKENI. This CDR3 contains 16 residues. V shed 0 bases, J shed 5 bases, and the junction held 6 bases outside the gene matches. The CDR3 is CASSPPETGMTGELFF. The DNA for the CDR3 is TGTGCCAGCTCACCACCCGAGACAGGGATGACCGGGGAGCTGTTTTTT.

The rearrangement links TRBV10-3 to TRBJ1-2; TRBD1 agrees at 12 bases. CDR1 is ENHRY, CDR2 SYGVKD, per germline. This CDR3 is built from 14 residues. The CDR3 loop reads CAIGTGGLGYGYTF. The CDR3 nucleotides are TGTGCAATCGGGACAGGGGGCCTCGGCTATGGCTACACCTTC.

The chain uses TRBV6-5 and TRBJ2-1; 7 nucleotides match TRBD2. Germline assignment: CDR1 MNHEY and CDR2 SVGAGI. The junction had 8 bases not matched to a gene; V was cut back by 9 bases and J by 0 bases. The CDR3 runs to 15 residues. Here the CDR3 DNA reads TGTGCCAGTGGTAGCGGGTCGAGCTCCTACAATGAGCAGTTCTTC. This gives the protein CASGSGSSSYNEQFF.

This rearrangement joins TRBV11-2 to TRBJ1-4; 8 bases agree with TRBD1. The ends lost 4 bases at V and 0 bases at J; junction bases unmatched: 4. Germline loops: CDR1 SGHAT, CDR2 FQNNGV. This CDR3 has 16 amino acids. CDR3: CASSSETGATNEKLFF. CDR3 DNA: TGTGCCAGCAGCTCCGAGACAGGGGCAACTAATGAAAAACTGTTTTTT. Together with reference TRBV11-2 and TRBJ1-4, the CDR3 gives the full variable domain: EAGVAQSPRYKIIEKRQSVAFWCNPISGHATLYWYQQILGQGPKLLIQFQNNGVVDDSQLPKDRFSAERLKGVDSTLKIQPAKLEDSAVYLCASSSETGATNEKLFFGSGTQLSVL.

In DNA, the CDR3 is TGCAGTGCTAGTGGAGGGGACAGGGGATTTTCTGAAGCTTTCTTT. This encodes CSASGGDRGFSEAFF. V is TRBV20-1 and J is TRBJ1-1, with 10 bases aligning to TRBD1. The V gene end was trimmed by 3 bases and the J gene end by 6 bases; junction bases not matched to a gene: 10. This CDR3 is built from 15 residues. The germline CDR1 and CDR2 sequences are DFQATT and SNEGSKA (reference sequence).

V usage is TRBV28 and J usage is TRBJ1-5; possible D gene TRBD1, 5 bases. The CDR3 length is 16 residues. V was trimmed by 8 bases and J by 5 bases, leaving 22 bases between them. CDR1 and CDR2 from the germline V gene are MDHEN and SYDVKM. CDR3 coding DNA: TGTGCCAGCTCCTTAGCGGGGCAGGGTTGGGATCAGCCCCAGCATTTT. Encoded protein: CASSLAGQGWDQPQHF. Together with reference TRBV28 and TRBJ1-5, the CDR3 gives the full variable domain: DVKVTQSSRYLVKRTGEKVFLECVQDMDHENMFWYRQDPGLGLRLIYFSYDVKMKEKGDIPEGYSVSREKKERFSLILESASTNQTSMYLCASSLAGQGWDQPQHFGDGTRLSIL.

The rearrangement joins TRBV6-4 to TRBJ2-3; 10 nucleotides line up with TRBD2. There are 13 residues in the CDR3. The J segment lost 6 bases and the V segment lost 6 bases, leaving 3 bases of the junction unmatched. Germline lookup yields CDR1 MRHNA and CDR2 SNTAGT. DNA for the CDR3: TGTGCCAGCAGGAGCGGGGGGGCGGATACGCAGTATTTT. This gives the protein CASRSGGADTQYF.

This chain uses TRBV15 with TRBJ2-2; the match to TRBD2 covers 7 bases. The CDR3 is 15 residues long. Germline trimming cut 3 bases from V and 4 bases from J; bases unmatched to any gene: 5. The germline gives CDR1 LNHNV, CDR2 YYDKDF (reference sequence). The CDR3, as DNA: TGTGCCACCAGCAGTTCCGGGACTATCACCGGGGAGCTGTTTTTT. Translated, it gives CATSSSGTITGELFF.

The gene calls are TRBV27 and TRBJ2-7; weak D call: TRBD2 (7 bases). The germline gives CDR1 MNHEY, CDR2 SMNVEV (reference sequence). V was shortened by 0 bases and J by 5 bases, with 14 bases between the two germline ends. This CDR3 has 15 residues. CDR3 bases: TGTGCCAGCAGTTTATCCGGGACGGGGGGCCACGAGCAGTACTTC. It specifies CASSLSGTGGHEQYF.

This clone has only a few counts. V usage is TRBV14 and J usage is TRBJ1-6; TRBD1 might be the D (6 bases). Germline-derived CDR1 and CDR2 are SGHDN and FVKESK. The CDR3 is made up of 15 amino acids. Trimming took 4 bases from V and 9 from J, leaving 16 bases between them. CDR3 region: CASSPAGAGVSPLHF. As DNA, the CDR3 is TGTGCCAGCAGCCCAGCCGGAGCAGGGGTTTCACCCCTCCACTTT.

The chain employs TRBV4-1 and TRBJ2-5, with 9 bases that match TRBD1. The CDR3 spans 18 residues. Germline assignment: CDR1 MGHRA and CDR2 YSYEKL. The J segment lost 0 bases and the V segment lost 1 base, leaving 9 bases of the junction unmatched. CDR3 coding DNA: TGCGCCAGCAGCCAAGGGAGGACCGGGACAGGGAACCAAGAGACCCAGTACTTC. It encodes CASSQGRTGTGNQETQYF.

The gene calls are TRBV7-2 and TRBJ2-5; TRBD1 aligns across 8 bases. The CDR3 consists of 14 residues. Unmatched junction bases numbered 4, after V lost 2 bases and J lost 5 bases. The germline V gene has CDR1 SGHTA and CDR2 FQGNSA. The CDR3 nucleotides read TGTGCCAGCAGCTTACAGGGGGCAGGGGAGACCCAGTACTTC. Translating gives CASSLQGAGETQYF.